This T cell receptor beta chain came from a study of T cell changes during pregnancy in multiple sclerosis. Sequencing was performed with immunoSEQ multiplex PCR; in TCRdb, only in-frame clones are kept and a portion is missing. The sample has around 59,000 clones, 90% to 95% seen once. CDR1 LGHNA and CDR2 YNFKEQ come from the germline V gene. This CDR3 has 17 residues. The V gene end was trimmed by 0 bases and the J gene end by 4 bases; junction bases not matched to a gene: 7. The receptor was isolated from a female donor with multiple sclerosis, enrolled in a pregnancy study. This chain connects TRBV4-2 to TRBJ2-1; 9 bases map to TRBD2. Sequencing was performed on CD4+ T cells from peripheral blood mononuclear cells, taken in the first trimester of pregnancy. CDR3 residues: CASSQDPNSGGYNEQFF. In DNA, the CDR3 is TGTGCCAGCAGCCAAGATCCGAATAGCGGGGGATACAATGAGCAGTTCTTC.